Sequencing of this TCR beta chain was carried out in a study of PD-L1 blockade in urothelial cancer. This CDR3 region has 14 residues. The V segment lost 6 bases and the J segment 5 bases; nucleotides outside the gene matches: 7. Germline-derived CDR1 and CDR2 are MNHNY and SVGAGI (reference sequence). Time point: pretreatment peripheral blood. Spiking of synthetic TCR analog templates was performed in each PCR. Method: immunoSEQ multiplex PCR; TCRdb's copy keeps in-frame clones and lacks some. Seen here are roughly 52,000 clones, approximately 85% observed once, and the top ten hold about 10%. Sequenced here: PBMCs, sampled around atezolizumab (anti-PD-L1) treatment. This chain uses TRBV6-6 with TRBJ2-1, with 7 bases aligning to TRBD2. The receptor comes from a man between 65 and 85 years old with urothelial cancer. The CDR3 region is CASRRLADDNEQFF. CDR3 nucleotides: TGTGCCAGCAGGCGCCTAGCGGATGACAATGAGCAGTTCTTC.